The 15 T cell receptor beta chains given below trace back to one sample, sequenced in a study of patients and donors after allogeneic stem cell transplantation (dated by TCRdb to about 2020). The library was produced with RT-PCR. TCRdb records NextSeq 550 as the sequencer. TCRdb cleaned the public reads at Q25 with fastp, built clones with MiXCR and kept in-frame beta chains. When rows share a CDR3 protein, they turn into one entry using the most common DNA and genes. This sample is represented by about 960,000 distinct CDR3 sequences; roughly 17% of them were singletons. The ten biggest clones cover around 6% of the sample. What was sequenced was blood, either unsorted or a sorted T cell fraction (not recorded which). These receptors were taken from a human donor who was either an allogeneic HSCT recipient or a stem cell or donor lymphocyte infusion donor (not recorded which). It is not recorded whose cells these are; they may come from a transplant donor.

This chain connects TRBV5-1 to TRBJ2-3, with TRBD1 identical over 8 bases. This CDR3 has 14 amino acids. Germline V gene sequence: CDR1 SGHRS, CDR2 YFSETQ. The V and J ends lost 7 bases and 4 bases, in that order; junction bases with no gene match: 8. Here the CDR3 reads CASRTGRNADTQYF. DNA of the CDR3: TGCGCCAGCCGGACAGGGAGGAATGCAGATACGCAGTATTTT.

The sample holds a few counts of this clonotype. This chain connects TRBV4-2 to TRBJ1-5, with 7 positions matching TRBD1. The trim removed 1 base at V and 5 bases at J, leaving 11 bases unmatched. This CDR3 is 17 amino acids long. Germline-derived CDR1 and CDR2 are LGHNA and YNFKEQ. Written as DNA, the CDR3 is TGTGCCAGCAGCCAAGTCCGGTCAGGGGGTGTACATCAGCCCCAGCATTTT. Its translation is CASSQVRSGGVHQPQHF.

This clonotype showed up just a few times. The chain links TRBV9 to TRBJ1-6; TRBD1 aligns across 7 bases. The CDR3 runs to 15 residues. Germline V gives CDR1 SGDLS, CDR2 YYNGEE. V trimming: 3 bases; J trimming: 6 bases; junction bases outside the gene matches: 6. In DNA, the CDR3 is TGTGCCAGCAGCGGGGCAGGGACAGTTAATTCACCCCTCCACTTT. Protein product: CASSGAGTVNSPLHF.

This clonotype was seen only a few times. For the CDR3, the DNA is TGTGCCAGCAGCTTAGTTCTAGCGGGATCGAATGAGCAGTTCTTC. This encodes CASSLVLAGSNEQFF. This rearrangement joins TRBV7-3 to TRBJ2-1, with 9 positions matching TRBD2. Germline V gene sequence: CDR1 SGHTA, CDR2 FQGTGA. J lost 7 bases, V lost 2 bases, and 6 bases had no gene match. This CDR3 comprises 15 residues.

This rearrangement joins TRBV11-2 to TRBJ2-1; possible D gene TRBD2, 6 bases. This CDR3 spans 15 amino acids. Trimming pared 5 bases from V and 1 base from J, leaving 12 bases between. Germline-derived CDR1 and CDR2 are SGHAT and FQNNGV. CDR3 in amino acids: CASSARERSYNEQFF. The CDR3 coding sequence is TGTGCCAGCAGCGCCCGGGAGCGGTCCTACAATGAGCAGTTCTTC.

The chain is built from TRBV5-5 and TRBJ2-7; possibly TRBD1 or TRBD2 for D (6 bases each). Germline V gives CDR1 SGHKS, CDR2 YYEKEE (reference sequence). The CDR3 has 16 amino acids. V dropped 4 bases and J dropped 3 bases, with 20 bases sitting between them. The CDR3 DNA follows: TGTGCCAGCAGCGCCCTCGGGGGCGGTTCGAGCTACGAGCAGTACTTC. It specifies CASSALGGGSSYEQYF.

The chain combines TRBV7-3 with TRBJ2-7, with TRBD2 matching 9 bases. With V trimmed by 5 bases and J by 1 base, 6 bases remained unmatched. Germline lookup yields CDR1 SGHTA and CDR2 FQGTGA. CDR3 length: 15 amino acids. CDR3 sequence reads: CASSVSGSGSYEQYF. In DNA, the CDR3 is TGTGCCAGCAGCGTTAGCGGGAGTGGGTCCTACGAGCAGTACTTC.

V gene TRBV20-1 combines with J gene TRBJ2-1, with 7 positions matching TRBD2. The CDR3 length is 14 residues. V shed 3 bases and J 7 bases; nucleotides not matched to a gene: 9. Germline CDR1 and CDR2: DFQATT and SNEGSKA (reference sequence). Written as DNA, the CDR3 is TGCAGTGCTAGGAGGGCGGGAGTTCAAAATGAGCAGTTCTTC. Translated: CSARRAGVQNEQFF.

In this sample, this clonotype turned up a few times. An end of the junction does not agree with germline; a read error may underlie this. V gene TRBV2 combines with J gene TRBJ1-5; D unresolved. Per the germline V gene, CDR1 is SNHLY and CDR2 is FYNNEI. This CDR3 has 13 residues. CDR3 residues: CANSQNSNQPQHF. The CDR3 DNA is TGTGCCAACAGTCAGAATAGCAATCAGCCCCAGCATTTT.

The chain has TRBV3-1 and TRBJ2-1; TRBD1 might be the D (7 bases). V lost 1 base to trimming and J lost 9 bases, with 16 bases between them. This CDR3 contains 15 residues. From germline, CDR1 is LGHDT and CDR2 YNNKEL (reference sequence). The CDR3 nucleotides are TGTGCCAGCAGCCAAGGGCCAGGGGGGATGAGTGAGCAGTTCTTC. As protein: CASSQGPGGMSEQFF.

This clonotype was observed a handful of times. The CDR3 region is CSASGGTKNEKLFF. CDR3 in DNA: TGCAGTGCCAGCGGGGGGACCAAGAATGAAAAACTGTTTTTT. J is TRBJ1-4 and V is TRBV20-1, with a possible D match to TRBD1 (5 bases). There are 14 residues in the CDR3. Trimming cost V 6 bases and J 5 bases, with 16 bases left between them. Germline-derived CDR1 and CDR2 are DFQATT and SNEGSKA (reference sequence).

In this sample, this clonotype turned up a few times. The chain links TRBV19 to TRBJ2-1; 8 nucleotides match TRBD2. V was clipped by 10 bases and J by 8 bases; unmatched bases: 16. The germline V gene encodes CDR1 LNHDA and CDR2 SQIVND (reference sequence). The CDR3 length is 15 residues. CDR3 nucleotides: TGTGCCACACGACCGGTGGGGGCGGGAGGAGATGAGCAGTTCTTC. Protein product: CATRPVGAGGDEQFF.

In its sample, this clonotype was seen a few times. The chain couples TRBV2 to TRBJ2-2; D possibly corresponds to TRBD2 (5 bases). Germline loops: CDR1 SNHLY, CDR2 FYNNEI. V lost 6 bases, J lost 1 base, and 9 bases lay in between. CDR3 length: 14 amino acids. DNA for the CDR3: TGTGCCAGCAGGGATAGCGAGAACACCGGGGAGCTGTTTTTT. As protein: CASRDSENTGELFF. Full variable domain (missing parts from reference TRBV2 and TRBJ2-2): EPEVTQTPSHQVTQMGQEVILRCVPISNHLYFYWYRQILGQKVEFLVSFYNNEISEKSEIFDDQFSVERPDGSNFTLKIRSTKLEDSAMYFCASRDSENTGELFFGEGSRLTVL.

This clonotype has ten or more counts. The chain recombines TRBV3-1 with TRBJ2-3, with 10 bases identical to TRBD2. This CDR3 is built from 16 residues. V was clipped by 0 bases and J by 4 bases; unmatched bases: 4. In germline, CDR1 is LGHDT, CDR2 YNNKEL (reference sequence). The CDR3 reads CASSQDQLAGADTQYF. The CDR3 coding sequence is TGTGCCAGCAGCCAAGATCAGCTAGCGGGAGCAGATACGCAGTATTTT.

This chain connects TRBV5-1 to TRBJ2-7, with a tentative D call TRBD1 (5 bases). Germline V CDR1 and CDR2: SGHRS, YFSETQ. V was shortened by 0 bases and J by 5 bases, with 12 bases between the two germline ends. The CDR3 contains 14 residues. The CDR3 DNA reads as TGCGCCAGCAGCTTGGAGTCCAGGGTCGACGAGCAGTACTTC. This sequence encodes CASSLESRVDEQYF.